The sample holds many counts of the clone carrying this T cell receptor (beta chain). Its antigen is undetermined. A 5'RACE template-switching step, the method used to make TCR cDNA, added a universal primer site and UMIs. TCRdb redid the calling of the 5' RACE reads with MiXCR, one entry per CDR3 protein. The sample has hundreds of thousands of distinct CDR3 sequences, approximately 13% seen once. The entry originates in a study of T cells after yellow fever vaccination. Study background: Those fractions that held only low numbers of cells were prepared using the SMART-Seq v4 Ultra Low Input RNA kit. Study-wide results and limits: Researchers cautioned that FACS-sorted repertoires could harbor abundant clonotypes contaminating from the bulk population. The study re-detected most primary-vaccination clones after the booster (96% CD4, 85% to 90% CD8).

The CDR3 has 11 residues. V dropped 8 bases and J dropped 10 bases, with 14 bases sitting between them. The TCR was taken from a man younger than 45 who received the YFV17D yellow fever vaccine. The gene calls are TRBV12-3 or TRBV12-4 and TRBJ1-1; D might be TRBD1 (6 bases). Source: PBMCs, taken on the day of the yellow fever booster vaccination. The CDR3 loop reads CASRTTGPAFF. CDR3 coding DNA: TGTGCCAGCCGAACTACAGGGCCAGCTTTCTTT.